This record covers a single TCR beta chain. The entry originates in a study of control samples from healthy donors and cancer patients. The CDR3 contains 17 residues. Trimming took 5 bases from V and 0 from J; bases not matched to a gene: 12. Germline CDR1 is LNHDA and CDR2 is SQIVND (reference sequence). Sequencing was performed with immunoSEQ multiplex PCR; in TCRdb, only in-frame clones are kept and a portion is missing. The table lists 190,000 or so clones, about 93% of them singletons. J is TRBJ1-1 and V is TRBV19, with TRBD1 matching over 7 bases. This receptor was taken from a man younger than 35 in good health. Material: blood. The CDR3: CASSVKRDRQMNTEAFF. Here the CDR3 DNA reads TGTGCCAGTAGTGTCAAGCGGGACAGACAGATGAACACTGAAGCTTTCTTT.